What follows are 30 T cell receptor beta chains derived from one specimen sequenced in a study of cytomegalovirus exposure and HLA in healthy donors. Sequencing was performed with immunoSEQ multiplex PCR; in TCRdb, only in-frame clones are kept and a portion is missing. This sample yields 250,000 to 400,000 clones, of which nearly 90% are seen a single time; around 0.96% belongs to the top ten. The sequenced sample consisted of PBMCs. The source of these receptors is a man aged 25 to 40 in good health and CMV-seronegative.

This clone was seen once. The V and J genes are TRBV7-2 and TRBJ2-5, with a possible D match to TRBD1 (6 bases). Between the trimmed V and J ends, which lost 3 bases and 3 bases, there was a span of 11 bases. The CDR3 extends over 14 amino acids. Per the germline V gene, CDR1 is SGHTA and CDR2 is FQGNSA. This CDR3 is CASSFLGGEETQYF. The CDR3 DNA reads TGTGCCAGCAGCTTTTTAGGGGGTGAAGAGACCCAGTACTTC.

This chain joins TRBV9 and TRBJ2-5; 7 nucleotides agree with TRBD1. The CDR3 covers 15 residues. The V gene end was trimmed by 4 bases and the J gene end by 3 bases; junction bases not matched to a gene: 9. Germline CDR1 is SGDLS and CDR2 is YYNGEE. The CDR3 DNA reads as TGTGCCAGCAGCACGCTCCCAGGGGGAAAAGAGACCCAGTACTTC. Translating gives CASSTLPGGKETQYF.

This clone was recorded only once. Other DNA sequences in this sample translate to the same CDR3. The CDR3 protein is CASSLAGGTYEQYF. The CDR3 nucleotides read TGTGCCAGCAGTTTGGCAGGGGGGACCTACGAGCAGTACTTC. The chain couples TRBV27 to TRBJ2-7, with a weak D call TRBD1 (7 bases). CDR1 and CDR2 (germline): MNHEY, SMNVEV (reference sequence). This CDR3 comprises 14 residues. V dropped 3 bases and J dropped 2 bases, with 11 bases sitting between them.

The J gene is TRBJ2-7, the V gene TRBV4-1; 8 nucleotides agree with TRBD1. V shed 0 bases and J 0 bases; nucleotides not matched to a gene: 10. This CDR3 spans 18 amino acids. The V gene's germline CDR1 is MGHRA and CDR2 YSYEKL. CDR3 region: CASSQEPGGVAVSYEQYF. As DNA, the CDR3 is TGCGCCAGCAGCCAAGAGCCAGGGGGCGTTGCTGTCTCCTACGAGCAGTACTTC.

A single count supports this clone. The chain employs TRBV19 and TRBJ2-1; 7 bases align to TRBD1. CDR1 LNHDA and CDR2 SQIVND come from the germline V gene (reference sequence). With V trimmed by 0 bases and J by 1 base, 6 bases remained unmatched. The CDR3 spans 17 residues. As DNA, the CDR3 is TGTGCCAGTAGTATAGATGGGACAGATTTATCCTACAATGAGCAGTTCTTC. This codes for CASSIDGTDLSYNEQFF.

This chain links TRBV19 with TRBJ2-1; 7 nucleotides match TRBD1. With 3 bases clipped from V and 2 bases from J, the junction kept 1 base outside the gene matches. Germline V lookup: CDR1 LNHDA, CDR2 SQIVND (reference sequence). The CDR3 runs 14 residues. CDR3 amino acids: CASSIGTAYNEQFF. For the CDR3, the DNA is TGTGCCAGTAGTATCGGGACAGCCTACAATGAGCAGTTCTTC.

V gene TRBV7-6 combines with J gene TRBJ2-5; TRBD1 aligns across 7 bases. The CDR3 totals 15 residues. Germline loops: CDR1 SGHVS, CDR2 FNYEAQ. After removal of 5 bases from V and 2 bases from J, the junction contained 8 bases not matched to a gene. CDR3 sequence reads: CASSRTYRGQETQYF. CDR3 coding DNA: TGTGCCAGCAGCCGGACCTACAGGGGTCAAGAGACCCAGTACTTC.

The CDR3 protein is CASRRDRVTDTQYF. The CDR3 DNA reads as TGCGCCTCCCGCAGGGACAGGGTCACAGATACGCAGTATTTT. The V and J genes are TRBV5-1 and TRBJ2-3, with 9 bases that match TRBD1. Losses at the gene ends were 10 bases for V and 2 bases for J; bases not matched to a gene: 8. Germline values: CDR1 SGHRS, CDR2 YFSETQ. CDR3 length: 14 amino acids.

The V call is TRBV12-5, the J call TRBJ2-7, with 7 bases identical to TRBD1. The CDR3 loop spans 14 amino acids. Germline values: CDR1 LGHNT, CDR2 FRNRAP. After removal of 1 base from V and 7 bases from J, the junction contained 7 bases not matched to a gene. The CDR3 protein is CASGLGQGPGEQYF. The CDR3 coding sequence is TGTGCTAGTGGTTTGGGACAGGGTCCGGGGGAGCAGTACTTC.

CDR3 in DNA: TGTGCCATCAGCCGCGCGGGGGGCACTGAAGCTTTCTTT. It specifies CAISRAGGTEAFF. The chain joins TRBV10-3 to TRBJ1-1; perhaps TRBD1 as D (5 bases). In germline, CDR1 is ENHRY, CDR2 SYGVKD. The CDR3 length is 13 residues. Trimming removed 6 bases from V and 4 bases from J, with 12 bases in between.

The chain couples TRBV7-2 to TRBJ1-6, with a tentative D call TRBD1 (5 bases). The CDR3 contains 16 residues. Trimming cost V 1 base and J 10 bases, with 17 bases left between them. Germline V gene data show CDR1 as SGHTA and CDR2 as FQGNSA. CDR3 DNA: TGTGCCAGCAGCTTAGTCCCAGGCGGGGCAGGGTCACCCCTCCACTTT. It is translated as CASSLVPGGAGSPLHF.

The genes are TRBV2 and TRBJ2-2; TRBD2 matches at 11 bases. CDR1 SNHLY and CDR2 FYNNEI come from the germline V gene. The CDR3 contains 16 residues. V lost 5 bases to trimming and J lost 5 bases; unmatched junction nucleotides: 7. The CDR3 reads CASSYRLAGNTGELFF. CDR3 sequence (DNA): TGTGCCAGCAGTTACAGACTAGCGGGGAATACCGGGGAGCTGTTTTTT.

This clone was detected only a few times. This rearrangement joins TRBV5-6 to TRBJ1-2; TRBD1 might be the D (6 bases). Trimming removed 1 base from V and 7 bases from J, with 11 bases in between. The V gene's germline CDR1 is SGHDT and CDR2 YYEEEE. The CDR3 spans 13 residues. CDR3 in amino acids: CASSLQGFVGYTF. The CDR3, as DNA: TGTGCCAGCAGCTTGCAGGGGTTCGTTGGCTACACCTTC. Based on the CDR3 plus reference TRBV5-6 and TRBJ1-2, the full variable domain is DAGVTQSPTHLIKTRGQQVTLRCSPKSGHDTVSWYQQALGQGPQFIFQYYEEEERQRGNFPDRFSGHQFPNYSSELNVNALLLGDSALYLCASSLQGFVGYTFGSGTRLTVV.

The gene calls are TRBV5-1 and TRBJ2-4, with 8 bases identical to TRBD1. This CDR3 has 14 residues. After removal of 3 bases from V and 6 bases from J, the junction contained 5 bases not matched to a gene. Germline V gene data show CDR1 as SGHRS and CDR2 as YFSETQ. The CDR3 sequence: CASSSDRAVNIQYF. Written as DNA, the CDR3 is TGCGCCAGCAGCTCGGACAGGGCGGTAAACATTCAGTACTTC.

DNA of the CDR3: TGTGCCAGCAGTCCGAGGAACACTGAAGCTTTCTTT. Translation: CASSPRNTEAFF. The rearrangement links TRBV6-6 to TRBJ1-1; D unclear. The CDR3 has 12 amino acids. Germline CDR1 MNHNY, CDR2 SVGAGI (reference sequence). V was pared by 5 bases and J by 1 base, with 5 bases between.

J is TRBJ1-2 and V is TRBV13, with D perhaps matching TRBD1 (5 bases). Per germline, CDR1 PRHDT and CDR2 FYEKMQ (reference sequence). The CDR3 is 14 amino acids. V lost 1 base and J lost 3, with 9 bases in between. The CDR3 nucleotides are TGTGCCAGCAGCTTAGTCAGGGAAGACTATGGCTACACCTTC. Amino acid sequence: CASSLVREDYGYTF.

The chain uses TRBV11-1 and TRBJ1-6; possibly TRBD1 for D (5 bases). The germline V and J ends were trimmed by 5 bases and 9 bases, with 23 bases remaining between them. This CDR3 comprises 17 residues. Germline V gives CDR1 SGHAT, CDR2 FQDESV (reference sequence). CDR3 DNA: TGTGCCAGCAGCCCCCGGGACCTCCTGTTCGGGGGTTCACCCCTCCACTTT. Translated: CASSPRDLLFGGSPLHF.

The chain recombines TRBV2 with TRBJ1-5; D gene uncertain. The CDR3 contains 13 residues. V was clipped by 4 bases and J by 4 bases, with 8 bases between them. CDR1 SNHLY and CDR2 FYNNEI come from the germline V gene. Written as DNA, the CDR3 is TGTGCCAGCAGTGCGAGAATAAATCAGCCCCAGCATTTT. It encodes CASSARINQPQHF.

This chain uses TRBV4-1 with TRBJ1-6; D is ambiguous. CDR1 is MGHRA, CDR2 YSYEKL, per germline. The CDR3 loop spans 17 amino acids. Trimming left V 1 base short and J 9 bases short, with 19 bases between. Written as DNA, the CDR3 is TGCGCCAGCAGCCAAGGGATCGGATCCATAGGCGGTTCACCCCTCCACTTT. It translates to CASSQGIGSIGGSPLHF.

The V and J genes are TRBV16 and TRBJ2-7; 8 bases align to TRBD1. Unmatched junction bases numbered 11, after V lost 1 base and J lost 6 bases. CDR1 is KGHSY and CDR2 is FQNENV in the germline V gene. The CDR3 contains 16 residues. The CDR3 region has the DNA TGTGCCAGCAGCCAATTCACGGCCAGGGGGCTGATCGAGCAGTACTTC. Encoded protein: CASSQFTARGLIEQYF. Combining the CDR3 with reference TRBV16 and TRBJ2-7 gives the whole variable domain GEEVAQTPKHLVRGEGQKAKLYCAPIKGHSYVFWYQQVLKNEFKFLISFQNENVFDETGMPKERFSAKCLPNSPCSLEIQATKLEDSAVYFCASSQFTARGLIEQYFGPGTRLTVT.

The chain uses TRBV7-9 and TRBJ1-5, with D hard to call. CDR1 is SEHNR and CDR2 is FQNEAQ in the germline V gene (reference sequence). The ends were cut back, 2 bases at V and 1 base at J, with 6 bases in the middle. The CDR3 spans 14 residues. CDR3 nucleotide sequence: TGTGCCAGCAGCTTAATGGGCAGCAATCAGCCCCAGCATTTT. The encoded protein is CASSLMGSNQPQHF.

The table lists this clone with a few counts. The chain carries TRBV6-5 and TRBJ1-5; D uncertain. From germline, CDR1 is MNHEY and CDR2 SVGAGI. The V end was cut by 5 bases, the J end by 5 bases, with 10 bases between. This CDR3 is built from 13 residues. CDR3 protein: CASSRQVHQPQHF. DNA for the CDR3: TGTGCCAGCAGTAGACAAGTTCATCAGCCCCAGCATTTT.

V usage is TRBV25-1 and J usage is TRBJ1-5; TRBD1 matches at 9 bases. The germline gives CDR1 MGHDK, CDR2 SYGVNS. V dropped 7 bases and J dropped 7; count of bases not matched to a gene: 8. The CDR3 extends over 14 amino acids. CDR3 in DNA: TGTGCCAGCAATTCGGGGGACAGGGACCAGCCCCAGCATTTT. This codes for CASNSGDRDQPQHF.

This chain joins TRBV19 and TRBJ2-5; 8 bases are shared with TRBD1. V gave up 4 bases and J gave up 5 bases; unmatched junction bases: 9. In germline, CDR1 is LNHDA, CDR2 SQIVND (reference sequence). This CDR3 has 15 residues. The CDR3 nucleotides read TGTGCCAGTAGTACCGGACAGGGACATGGGGAGACCCAGTACTTC. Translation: CASSTGQGHGETQYF.

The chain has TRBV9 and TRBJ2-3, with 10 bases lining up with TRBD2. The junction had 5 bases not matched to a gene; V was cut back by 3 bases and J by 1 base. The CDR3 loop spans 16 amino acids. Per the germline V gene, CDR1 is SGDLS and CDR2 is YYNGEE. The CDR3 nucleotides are TGTGCCAGCAGCGACACCGGGACTAGCGGCACAGATACGCAGTATTTT. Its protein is CASSDTGTSGTDTQYF.

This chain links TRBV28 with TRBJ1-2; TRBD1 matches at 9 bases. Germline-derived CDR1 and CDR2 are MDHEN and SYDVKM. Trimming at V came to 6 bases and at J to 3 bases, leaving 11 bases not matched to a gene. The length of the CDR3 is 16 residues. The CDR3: CASRYAGTGTYYGYTF. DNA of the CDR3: TGTGCCAGCAGGTACGCCGGGACAGGGACCTACTATGGCTACACCTTC.

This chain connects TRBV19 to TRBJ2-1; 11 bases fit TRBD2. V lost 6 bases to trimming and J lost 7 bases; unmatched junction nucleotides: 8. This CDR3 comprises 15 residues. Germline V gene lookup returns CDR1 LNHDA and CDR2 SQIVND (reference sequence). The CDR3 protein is CASSMVAGGKNEQFF. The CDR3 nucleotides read TGTGCCAGTAGCATGGTAGCGGGGGGGAAGAATGAGCAGTTCTTC.

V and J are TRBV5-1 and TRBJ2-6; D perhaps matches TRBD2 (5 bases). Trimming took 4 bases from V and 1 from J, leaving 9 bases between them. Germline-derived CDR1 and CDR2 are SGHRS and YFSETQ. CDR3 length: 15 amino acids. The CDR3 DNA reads TGCGCCAGCAGCCTGTCGGGGTCTGGGGCCAACGTCCTGACTTTC. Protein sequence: CASSLSGSGANVLTF.

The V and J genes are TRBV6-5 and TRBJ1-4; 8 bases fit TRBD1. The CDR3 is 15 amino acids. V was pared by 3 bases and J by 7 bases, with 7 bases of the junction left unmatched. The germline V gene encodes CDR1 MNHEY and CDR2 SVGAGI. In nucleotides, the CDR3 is TGTGCCAGCAGTTATAACAGGGGGTCGGGTGAAAAACTGTTTTTT. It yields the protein CASSYNRGSGEKLFF.

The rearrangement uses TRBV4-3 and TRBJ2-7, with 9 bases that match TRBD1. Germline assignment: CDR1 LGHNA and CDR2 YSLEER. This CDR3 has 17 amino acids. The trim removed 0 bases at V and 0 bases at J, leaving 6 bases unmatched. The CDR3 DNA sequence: TGCGCCAGCAGCCAAGATGAATCGGGACAGGGCTCCTACGAGCAGTACTTC. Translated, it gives CASSQDESGQGSYEQYF.